The clone carrying this T cell receptor (beta chain) was counted once. The target antigen is unknown. The CDR3 contains 12 residues. The germline V gene encodes CDR1 MNHEY and CDR2 SVGAGI. Trimming shortened V by 7 bases and J by 12 bases, and 18 bases separated the two germline ends. The data were taken from a study of cytomegalovirus exposure and HLA in healthy donors. The study, taken as a whole, reports: Cytomegalovirus association was listed for about 170 TCR beta chains. Reports showed the classifier diagnosing cytomegalovirus status with high specificity and sensitivity. Later analysis suggested most CMV-associated TCR beta chains were HLA-restricted.

The PCR employed 60 Vbeta primers together with 13 Jbeta primers. Method: immunoSEQ multiplex PCR; TCRdb's copy keeps in-frame clones and lacks some. The sample includes around 160,000 clones, roughly four fifths of them seen just once. The V gene is TRBV6-5, the J gene TRBJ1-1, with a tentative D call TRBD1 (6 bases). The sequencing sample was made of PBMCs. This receptor was identified in a woman aged 40 to 50 in good health and CMV-seronegative. The CDR3 loop is CASTNGGAKSFF. CDR3 coding DNA: TGTGCCAGCACCAACGGGGGGGCGAAGTCTTTCTTT.